Presented here are 21 T cell receptor beta chains from one specimen sequenced in a study of T cells in Graves' hyperthyroidism and ophthalmopathy. Amplified regions were TCR beta CDR3 sequences from RNA transcripts. The HTBI primer set was used in a first-round RT-PCR of the TCR CDR3. MiXCR, applied by TCRdb to the multiplex PCR reads, yields one record per CDR3 protein. The table shows around 180,000 distinct CDR3 sequences, with 15% to 20% occurring only once. Sequencing was performed on blood. These receptors originate from a woman between 50 and 59 years old with Graves' hyperthyroidism.

This clonotype showed up many times. The V call is TRBV2, the J call TRBJ1-1; no clear D gene. Trimming took off 1 base at V and 11 bases at J, with 14 bases between the two ends. CDR1 is SNHLY, CDR2 FYNNEI, per germline. The CDR3 runs 13 residues. The CDR3 region has the DNA TGTGCCAGCAGTGAAGGGAGGGCCCCTGGGGCTTTCTTT. As protein: CASSEGRAPGAFF.

As for this clonotype: Given a much more abundant clone one base away, this may be a read error. The chain links TRBV7-9 to TRBJ1-1; possibly TRBD1 for D (5 bases). This CDR3 comprises 17 residues. From germline, CDR1 is SEHNR and CDR2 FQNEAQ (reference sequence). The chain's CDR3 is CVSSLNALQGLNTEAFF. CDR3 DNA: TGTGTCAGCAGCTTAAACGCCTTGCAGGGTTTGAACACTGAAGCTTTCTTT.

The CDR3 DNA reads TGCGCCAGCAGCCAAGATGCCAGGGCGTTAAACTATGGCTACACCTTC. It translates to CASSQDARALNYGYTF. The gene calls are TRBV4-3 and TRBJ1-2, with D maybe TRBD1 (5 bases). The CDR3 is 16 amino acids. Looked up from germline, CDR1 is LGHNA and CDR2 is YSLEER. V was shortened by 0 bases and J by 2 bases, with 13 bases between the two germline ends.

This clonotype has at least ten counts. The rearrangement joins TRBV3-1 to TRBJ1-1, with D possibly TRBD1 on 5 matching bases. CDR1 LGHDT and CDR2 YNNKEL come from the germline V gene (reference sequence). V lost 2 bases to trimming and J lost 6 bases, with 19 bases between them. The CDR3 has 16 amino acids. DNA of the CDR3: TGTGCCAGCAGCCAAACCGGAAGCAGGGCCCCACCTGAAGCTTTCTTT. Protein product: CASSQTGSRAPPEAFF. Using reference TRBV3-1 and TRBJ1-1 for the parts outside the CDR3, the full variable domain is DTAVSQTPKYLVTQMGNDKSIKCEQNLGHDTMYWYKQDSKKFLKIMFSYNNKELIINETVPNRFSPKSPDKAHLNLHINSLELGDSAVYFCASSQTGSRAPPEAFFGQGTRLTVV.

About this clonotype: A read error is possible here, since a much larger clone lies one base away. J is TRBJ1-2 and V is TRBV27, with TRBD1 identical over 8 bases. The CDR3 sequence is 15 residues long. Looked up from germline, CDR1 is MNHEY and CDR2 is SMNVEV (reference sequence). CDR3 bases: TGTGCCGGCAGACCCAACCTGGACAGGGACTATGGCTACACCTTC. It specifies CAGRPNLDRDYGYTF.

The chain carries TRBV24-1 and TRBJ2-1; D remains ambiguous. V gave up 1 base and J gave up 9 bases, with 12 bases separating them. CDR1 and CDR2 from the germline V gene are KGHDR and SFDVKD. The CDR3 has 14 residues. Here the CDR3 reads CATSDFALGGEQFF. The CDR3 DNA sequence: TGTGCCACCAGTGATTTTGCCTTAGGCGGTGAGCAGTTCTTC.

This clonotype has ten or more counts. The rearrangement joins TRBV7-3 to TRBJ1-5; D is ambiguous. From germline, CDR1 is SGHTA and CDR2 FQGTGA. The CDR3 is 13 residues long. The ends were cut back, 3 bases at V and 4 bases at J, with 7 bases in the middle. The CDR3 protein is CASSFSKNQPQHF. In DNA form, the CDR3 reads TGTGCCAGCAGCTTTAGTAAGAATCAGCCCCAGCATTTT.

In this sample, this clonotype turned up many times. The CDR3 is CASSYVDFPETQYF. The CDR3 coding sequence is TGTGCCAGCAGCTACGTCGACTTCCCAGAGACCCAGTACTTC. The chain combines TRBV6-2 or TRBV6-3 with TRBJ2-5; D uncertain. The germline V gene has CDR1 MNHEY and CDR2 SVGEGT. The CDR3 sequence is 14 residues long. V lost 6 bases and J 4 bases, leaving 15 bases between the germline ends.

The chain has TRBV11-3 and TRBJ1-1, with TRBD1 as a possible D gene (6 bases). The CDR3 consists of 14 residues. Germline values: CDR1 SGHNT, CDR2 YENEEA. Between the trimmed V and J ends, which lost 5 bases and 1 base, there was a span of 11 bases. Here the CDR3 DNA reads TGTGCCAGCAGCACAATACAGGGGAACACTGAAGCTTTCTTT. Amino acid sequence: CASSTIQGNTEAFF. The full variable domain, rest sourced from reference TRBV11-3 and TRBJ1-1, is EAGVVQSPRYKIIEKKQPVAFWCNPISGHNTLYWYLQNLGQGPELLIRYENEEAVDDSQLPKDRFSAERLKGVDSTLKIQPAELGDSAVYLCASSTIQGNTEAFFGQGTRLTVV.

This clonotype appeared many times. J is TRBJ1-2 and V is TRBV6-1; D not certain. The CDR3 length is 12 residues. Trimming removed 6 bases from V and 8 bases from J, with 13 bases in between. The germline V gene has CDR1 MNHNS and CDR2 SASEGT. The CDR3 spells CASSLLEGGYTF. The CDR3 DNA reads as TGTGCCAGCAGCCTCCTTGAGGGCGGCTACACCTTC.

This clonotype was observed at least ten times. This sequence joins TRBV2 and TRBJ2-3; either TRBD1 or TRBD2 may supply D (5 bases each). The CDR3 is made up of 15 amino acids. V shed 2 bases and J shed 5 bases, with 14 bases lying between them. CDR1 and CDR2 from the germline V gene are SNHLY and FYNNEI. In nucleotides, the CDR3 is TGTGCCAGCAGTGAAACGGGGCTCCGGGGAGATACGCAGTATTTT. Amino acid sequence: CASSETGLRGDTQYF.

This clonotype was detected ten times or more. This chain joins TRBV9 and TRBJ2-1; 9 nucleotides agree with TRBD2. CDR1 and CDR2 from the germline V gene are SGDLS and YYNGEE. The CDR3 runs 16 residues. Trimming removed 0 bases from V and 3 bases from J; junction bases left unmatched: 4. CDR3 in amino acids: CASSVGSGGIYNEQFF. As DNA, the CDR3 is TGTGCCAGCAGCGTAGGAAGCGGGGGGATCTACAATGAGCAGTTCTTC.

V usage is TRBV2 and J usage is TRBJ1-1, with a weak D call TRBD1 (5 bases). The germline V and J ends were trimmed by 8 bases and 2 bases, with 9 bases remaining between them. The CDR3 extends over 12 amino acids. CDR1 is SNHLY, CDR2 FYNNEI, per germline. The CDR3 loop is CASDSYNTEAFF. Written as DNA, the CDR3 is TGTGCCAGCGACAGTTATAACACTGAAGCTTTCTTT. Together with reference TRBV2 and TRBJ1-1, the CDR3 gives the full variable domain: EPEVTQTPSHQVTQMGQEVILRCVPISNHLYFYWYRQILGQKVEFLVSFYNNEISEKSEIFDDQFSVERPDGSNFTLKIRSTKLEDSAMYFCASDSYNTEAFFGQGTRLTVV.

This clonotype was seen only once. J is TRBJ2-7 and V is TRBV20-1; TRBD2 agrees at 10 bases. Germline CDR1 reads DFQATT; CDR2 reads SNEGSKA (reference sequence). The CDR3 is 14 amino acids. V was clipped by 1 base and J by 3 bases; unmatched bases: 3. In DNA, the CDR3 is TGCAGTGCTAGAGCCGGACTAGCGGACTACGAGCAGTACTTC. Its protein is CSARAGLADYEQYF.

This clonotype was recorded many times. V gene TRBV7-2 combines with J gene TRBJ2-1; D is perhaps TRBD2 (6 bases). The CDR3 is 11 residues long. Trimming pared 5 bases from V and 10 bases from J, leaving 9 bases between. CDR1 is SGHTA, CDR2 FQGNSA, per germline. CDR3 sequence: CASSRLGEQFF. DNA for the CDR3: TGTGCCAGCAGCCGACTAGGAGAGCAGTTCTTC. Looking up the rest from reference TRBV7-2 and TRBJ2-1 gives the full variable domain: GAGVSQSPSNKVTEKGKDVELRCDPISGHTALYWYRQSLGQGLEFLIYFQGNSAPDKSGLPSDRFSAERTGGSVSTLTIQRTQQEDSAVYLCASSRLGEQFFGPGTRLTVL.

In this sample, this clonotype turned up many times. The rearrangement links TRBV9 to TRBJ1-2; possible D gene TRBD1, 6 bases. Looked up from germline, CDR1 is SGDLS and CDR2 is YYNGEE. This CDR3 is 13 amino acids long. The V end was cut by 4 bases, the J end by 6 bases, with 13 bases between. The CDR3 spells CASSTGHDDGYTF. Here the CDR3 DNA reads TGTGCCAGCAGCACGGGACACGACGATGGCTACACCTTC. Drawing the rest from reference TRBV9 and TRBJ1-2, the complete variable domain is DSGVTQTPKHLITATGQRVTLRCSPRSGDLSVYWYQQSLDQGLQFLIQYYNGEERAKGNILERFSAQQFPDLHSELNLSSLELGDSALYFCASSTGHDDGYTFGSGTRLTVV.

This clonotype was recorded many times. The chain is built from TRBV24-1 and TRBJ2-1, with D hard to call. The germline gives CDR1 KGHDR, CDR2 SFDVKD. V was pared by 1 base and J by 7 bases, with 7 bases between. This CDR3 spans 13 amino acids. The CDR3 is CATSDFRRNEQFF. CDR3 nucleotide sequence: TGTGCCACCAGTGATTTCAGACGGAATGAGCAGTTCTTC.

The table lists this clonotype with many counts. The chain carries TRBV2 and TRBJ2-7; the D gene is possibly TRBD1 (5 bases). This CDR3 contains 15 residues. V lost 4 bases and J lost 0, with 13 bases in between. Germline CDR1 and CDR2: SNHLY and FYNNEI. Written as DNA, the CDR3 is TGTGCCAGCAGTGCGGAAGCAGGGTCCTCCTACGAGCAGTACTTC. Translation: CASSAEAGSSYEQYF.

This clonotype has a count of ten or more. This chain joins TRBV2 and TRBJ2-2, with D unresolved. V shed 6 bases and J shed 3 bases, with 11 bases lying between them. Per the germline V gene, CDR1 is SNHLY and CDR2 is FYNNEI. The CDR3 extends over 14 amino acids. CDR3 coding DNA: TGTGCCAGCAGAGAGAACTCTTACACCGGGGAGCTGTTTTTT. It yields the protein CASRENSYTGELFF.

In its sample, this clonotype was seen many times. J is TRBJ2-7 and V is TRBV6-1; D is perhaps TRBD1 or TRBD2 (5 bases each). V lost 6 bases to trimming and J lost 2 bases, with 20 bases between them. The CDR3 is made up of 16 amino acids. Per germline, CDR1 MNHNS and CDR2 SASEGT. As DNA, the CDR3 is TGTGCCAGCAGACCGGCGGTCGGGACGCAAGCCTACGAGCAGTACTTC. The encoded protein is CASRPAVGTQAYEQYF.

V is TRBV12-3 or TRBV12-4 and J is TRBJ2-7; D remains ambiguous. This CDR3 region has 13 residues. V shed 8 bases and J shed 3 bases, with 14 bases lying between them. The CDR3 DNA reads TGTGCCAGCCGCGGTGTAGAGCGCTACGAGCAGTACTTC. Amino acid sequence: CASRGVERYEQYF.